A single sample is the source of the 11 T cell receptor beta chains below, sequenced in a study of T cell repertoires in cytomegalovirus infection. TCRdb processed the reads anew with MiXCR; each CDR3 protein has one entry. This table has a few hundred thousand distinct CDR3 sequences, 15% to 20% appearing once. Source material: PBMCs. These receptors came from a human donor in good health (CMV status not recorded). Some clones in this sample may be carry-over from other donors' samples.

This clonotype has ten or more counts. The CDR3 DNA is TGTGCCAGCAGCTTAGAGCGGGGGCGGGAGCAGTACTTC. Amino acid sequence: CASSLERGREQYF. The chain has TRBV7-8 and TRBJ2-7; 8 bases align to TRBD2. CDR1 and CDR2 from the germline V gene are SGHVS and FQNEAQ. The CDR3 extends over 13 amino acids. After removal of 1 base from V and 7 bases from J, the junction contained 3 bases not matched to a gene.

This clonotype was picked up a small number of times. The rearrangement uses TRBV6-1 and TRBJ2-7; weak D call: TRBD2 (5 bases). The CDR3 consists of 13 residues. Germline values: CDR1 MNHNS, CDR2 SASEGT. Deletions cut 8 bases from V and 3 bases from J, with 14 bases between. CDR3 loop: CASVTGINYEQYF. CDR3 coding DNA: TGTGCCAGCGTAACGGGGATCAACTACGAGCAGTACTTC.

This chain links TRBV28 with TRBJ2-2, with D perhaps TRBD1 (5 bases). Per germline, CDR1 MDHEN and CDR2 SYDVKM. The CDR3 has 13 amino acids. Trimming pared 6 bases from V and 6 bases from J, leaving 11 bases between. The CDR3 sequence: CASRRGVAGELFF. The CDR3 coding sequence is TGTGCCAGCAGAAGGGGTGTCGCCGGGGAGCTGTTTTTT.

This clonotype was counted only a few times. The rearrangement joins TRBV6-2 or TRBV6-3 to TRBJ2-7, with D possibly being TRBD1 (6 bases). V lost 4 bases and J 6 bases, leaving 13 bases between the germline ends. Germline assignment: CDR1 MNHEY and CDR2 SVGEGT. This CDR3 spans 13 amino acids. CDR3 bases: TGTGCCAGCAGTTCCTTGACAGGAAGCGAGCAGTACTTC. Residues: CASSSLTGSEQYF.

The chain recombines TRBV7-6 with TRBJ2-5; D is ambiguous. V lost 3 bases to trimming and J lost 6 bases, with 8 bases between them. There are 12 residues in the CDR3. CDR1 is SGHVS and CDR2 is FNYEAQ in the germline V gene. The CDR3 nucleotides are TGTGCCAGCAGCTTTGTTGGCAAGACCCAGTACTTC. This encodes CASSFVGKTQYF.

Many counts were recorded for this clonotype. The chain joins TRBV6-1 to TRBJ2-7; possibly TRBD1 for D (6 bases). The germline V gene has CDR1 MNHNS and CDR2 SASEGT. Trimming shortened V by 6 bases and J by 4 bases, and 22 bases separated the two germline ends. CDR3 length: 16 amino acids. CDR3 in DNA: TGTGCCAGCAGCCCGCGTTATACGGGACACTCTTACGAGCAGTACTTC. Protein: CASSPRYTGHSYEQYF.

This clonotype was observed a handful of times. The rearrangement links TRBV5-4 to TRBJ1-2; TRBD1 matches at 10 bases. The CDR3 runs to 14 residues. Germline CDR1 reads SGHNT; CDR2 reads YYREEE (reference sequence). V dropped 2 bases and J dropped 5; count of bases not matched to a gene: 3. CDR3 region: CASSFRGQGYGYTF. The CDR3 coding sequence is TGTGCCAGCAGCTTCCGGGGACAGGGGTATGGCTACACCTTC.

The chain combines TRBV5-5 with TRBJ2-1; 10 bases are shared with TRBD1. After removal of 2 bases from V and 7 bases from J, the junction contained 9 bases not matched to a gene. From germline, CDR1 is SGHKS and CDR2 YYEKEE (reference sequence). The CDR3 contains 16 residues. The CDR3 sequence: CASSFRGQGIGNEQFF. The DNA of the CDR3 is TGTGCCAGCAGCTTTCGGGGACAGGGGATAGGGAATGAGCAGTTCTTC. Combining the CDR3 with reference TRBV5-5 and TRBJ2-1 gives the whole variable domain DAGVTQSPTHLIKTRGQQVTLRCSPISGHKSVSWYQQVLGQGPQFIFQYYEKEERGRGNFPDRFSARQFPNYSSELNVNALLLGDSALYLCASSFRGQGIGNEQFFGPGTRLTVL.

The chain carries TRBV3-1 and TRBJ1-4; 7 nucleotides align to TRBD1. The germline V gene encodes CDR1 LGHDT and CDR2 YNNKEL (reference sequence). The V and J ends lost 3 bases and 8 bases, in that order; junction bases with no gene match: 9. The CDR3 is 15 amino acids. The CDR3 protein is CASSHSTGFGEKLFF. The CDR3 DNA is TGTGCCAGCAGCCACTCGACAGGGTTCGGGGAAAAACTGTTTTTT.

This clonotype has more than one count but fewer than ten. The V gene is TRBV5-5, the J gene TRBJ2-1; D call uncertain. CDR1 is SGHKS, CDR2 YYEKEE, per germline (reference sequence). Trimming left V 2 bases short and J 6 bases short, with 15 bases between. The CDR3 runs to 15 residues. CDR3 region: CASSFSGSVFNEQFF. The CDR3 DNA reads TGTGCCAGCAGCTTTTCCGGCTCGGTATTCAATGAGCAGTTCTTC. Using reference TRBV5-5 and TRBJ2-1 for the parts outside the CDR3, the full variable domain is DAGVTQSPTHLIKTRGQQVTLRCSPISGHKSVSWYQQVLGQGPQFIFQYYEKEERGRGNFPDRFSARQFPNYSSELNVNALLLGDSALYLCASSFSGSVFNEQFFGPGTRLTVL.

The chain carries TRBV30 and TRBJ1-1; 10 positions match TRBD1. From germline, CDR1 is GTSNPN and CDR2 SVGIG (reference sequence). V shed 1 base and J 8 bases; nucleotides not matched to a gene: 7. The CDR3 consists of 14 residues. CDR3 loop: CAWSAKGQGREAFF. CDR3 nucleotides: TGTGCCTGGAGTGCGAAGGGACAGGGGCGCGAAGCTTTCTTT.